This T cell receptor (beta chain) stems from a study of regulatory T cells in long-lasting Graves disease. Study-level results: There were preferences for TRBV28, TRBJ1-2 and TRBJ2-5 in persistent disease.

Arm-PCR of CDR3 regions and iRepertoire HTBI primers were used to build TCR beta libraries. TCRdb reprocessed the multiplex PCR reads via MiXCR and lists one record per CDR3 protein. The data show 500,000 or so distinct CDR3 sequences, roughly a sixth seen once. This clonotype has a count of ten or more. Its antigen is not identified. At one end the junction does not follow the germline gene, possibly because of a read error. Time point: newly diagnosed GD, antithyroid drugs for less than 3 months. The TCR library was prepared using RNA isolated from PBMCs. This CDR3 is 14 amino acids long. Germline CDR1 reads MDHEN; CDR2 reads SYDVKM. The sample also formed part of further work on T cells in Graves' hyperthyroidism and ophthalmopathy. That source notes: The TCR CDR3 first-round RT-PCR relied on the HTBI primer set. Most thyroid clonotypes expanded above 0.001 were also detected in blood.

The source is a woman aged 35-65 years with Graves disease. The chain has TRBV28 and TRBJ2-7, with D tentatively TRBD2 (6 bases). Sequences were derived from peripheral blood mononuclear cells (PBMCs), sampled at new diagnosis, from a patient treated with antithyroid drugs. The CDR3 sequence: CASSFGGSGYGQYF. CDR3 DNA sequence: TGTGCCAGCAGTTTTGGGGGGTCGGGTTACGGGCAGTACTTC. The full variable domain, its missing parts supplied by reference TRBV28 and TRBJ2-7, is DVKVTQSSRYLVKRTGEKVFLECVQDMDHENMFWYRQDPGLGLRLIYFSYDVKMKEKGDIPEGYSVSREKKERFSLILESASTNQTSMYLCASSFGGSGYGQYFGPGTRLTVT.